The sequence of this T cell receptor (beta chain) was determined in a study of shared clonotypes between healthy human individuals. General study points: Naive subsets, compared against memory subsets, generally had larger estimated richness values.

An even split of each subset's genomic DNA across several immunoSEQ plates was performed. Some clones are missing from TCRdb's copy, which holds only in-frame ones; the method was immunoSEQ multiplex PCR. This table holds about 1.9 million clones, roughly 95% found once. Cells designated naive CD8 were CD45RO-negative and were positively selected for CCR7, with terminally differentiated effector memory CD45RA+ cells excluded. On this clone itself: Its specificity is unknown.

Sequencing used naive CD8+ T cells from PBMCs. The TCR sequence derives from a man between 18 and 35 years old in good health. Some clones in this sample may be carry-over from other donors' samples.

CDR3 bases: TGTGCCAGCAGCCTTGTGGGAGTAGCGGGTCCCCGGGGCGAGCAGTACTTC. This translates into CASSLVGVAGPRGEQYF. The chain carries TRBV27 and TRBJ2-7; 7 positions match TRBD2. The CDR3 totals 17 residues. The V gene end was trimmed by 6 bases and the J gene end by 6 bases; junction bases not matched to a gene: 20. CDR1 is MNHEY, CDR2 SMNVEV, per germline (reference sequence).